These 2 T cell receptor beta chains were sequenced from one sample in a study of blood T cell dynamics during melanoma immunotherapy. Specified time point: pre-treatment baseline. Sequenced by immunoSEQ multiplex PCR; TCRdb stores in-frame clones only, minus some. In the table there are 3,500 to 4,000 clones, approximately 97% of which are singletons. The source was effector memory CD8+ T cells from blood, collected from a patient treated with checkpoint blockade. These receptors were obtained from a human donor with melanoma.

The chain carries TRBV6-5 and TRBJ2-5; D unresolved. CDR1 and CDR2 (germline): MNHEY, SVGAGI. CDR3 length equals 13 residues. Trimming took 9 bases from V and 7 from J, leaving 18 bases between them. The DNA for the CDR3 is TGTGCCAGTTCCCCGAAACCTTTAGGGACCCAGTACTTC. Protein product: CASSPKPLGTQYF.

The CDR3 coding sequence is TGTGCCAGCTGCAAACTAGCGGGAGGTGGAACCAAAAACATTCAGTACTTC. Translating it yields CASCKLAGGGTKNIQYF. The V call is TRBV2, the J call TRBJ2-4; 12 bases map to TRBD2. This CDR3 contains 17 residues. Germline V lookup: CDR1 SNHLY, CDR2 FYNNEI. Trimming removed 8 bases from V and 2 bases from J; junction bases left unmatched: 10.